The next 23 T cell receptor beta chains were all read from a single sample in a study of blood T cell repertoires in COVID-19. TCRdb's copy holds only in-frame clones and misses some; the assay was immunoSEQ multiplex PCR. The repertoire has approximately 200,000 clones, roughly 84% of them found once; the top ten carry 7% to 8.5%. Sequenced: PBMCs or T cells enriched from blood (not recorded which). The receptors were gathered from a man aged 25 to 45 in a cohort exposed to, infected with or recovered from COVID-19 (not recorded which).

This chain uses TRBV5-8 with TRBJ2-5; perhaps TRBD2 as D (6 bases). This CDR3 has 14 residues. V lost 4 bases to trimming and J lost 8 bases, with 18 bases between them. CDR1 is SGHTS, CDR2 YDEGEE, per germline. The chain's CDR3 is CASSPGRLRYTQYF. The CDR3 region has the DNA TGTGCCAGCAGCCCGGGGAGGCTAAGATACACCCAGTACTTC.

The chain combines TRBV11-2 with TRBJ2-5, with 7 bases that match TRBD1. This CDR3 region has 15 residues. Looked up from germline, CDR1 is SGHAT and CDR2 is FQNNGV. V was clipped by 6 bases and J by 2 bases; unmatched bases: 9. CDR3 sequence reads: CASRGYGTVQETQYF. In nucleotides, the CDR3 is TGTGCCAGCAGGGGGTATGGGACAGTTCAAGAGACCCAGTACTTC. Full variable domain (outside the CDR3, taken from reference TRBV11-2 and TRBJ2-5): EAGVAQSPRYKIIEKRQSVAFWCNPISGHATLYWYQQILGQGPKLLIQFQNNGVVDDSQLPKDRFSAERLKGVDSTLKIQPAKLEDSAVYLCASRGYGTVQETQYFGPGTRLLVL.

The rearrangement joins TRBV5-1 to TRBJ2-2, with TRBD2 matching 11 bases. CDR1 and CDR2 from the germline V gene are SGHRS and YFSETQ. This CDR3 comprises 17 residues. The J segment lost 7 bases and the V segment lost 4 bases, leaving 12 bases of the junction unmatched. The DNA of the CDR3 is TGCGCCAGCAGCACGAGTACTAGCGGGAGCCGGATCGGGGAGCTGTTTTTT. It is translated as CASSTSTSGSRIGELFF.

V is TRBV5-1 and J is TRBJ1-4; D is undetermined. Trimming left V 4 bases short and J 5 bases short, with 12 bases between. The CDR3 totals 14 residues. Germline V gene data show CDR1 as SGHRS and CDR2 as YFSETQ. The CDR3 protein is CASSQSPGNEKLFF. As DNA, the CDR3 is TGCGCCAGCAGCCAATCCCCCGGGAATGAAAAACTGTTTTTT.

The chain uses TRBV19 and TRBJ1-5; tentative D call: TRBD1 (5 bases). V dropped 3 bases and J dropped 4 bases, with 10 bases sitting between them. The CDR3 totals 14 residues. The germline V gene has CDR1 LNHDA and CDR2 SQIVND (reference sequence). Here the CDR3 reads CASSIGGENQPQHF. CDR3 in DNA: TGTGCCAGTAGTATTGGAGGGGAGAATCAGCCCCAGCATTTT.

The chain links TRBV11-2 to TRBJ2-3; maybe TRBD1 (5 bases). V gave up 1 base and J gave up 4 bases, with 12 bases separating them. This CDR3 is built from 15 residues. Germline V gene lookup returns CDR1 SGHAT and CDR2 FQNNGV. This CDR3 reads CASSLGGRRADTQYF. In DNA, the CDR3 is TGTGCCAGCAGCTTAGGGGGCCGTCGGGCAGATACGCAGTATTTT.

The chain employs TRBV25-1 and TRBJ2-5; D gene uncertain. V was pared by 3 bases and J by 2 bases, with 10 bases between. Germline-derived CDR1 and CDR2 are MGHDK and SYGVNS. This CDR3 is 14 amino acids long. CDR3 sequence: CASSELGTQETQYF. CDR3 DNA sequence: TGTGCCAGCAGTGAGCTGGGCACGCAAGAGACCCAGTACTTC. The full variable domain, completed using reference TRBV25-1 and TRBJ2-5, is EADIYQTPRYLVIGTGKKITLECSQTMGHDKMYWYQQDPGMELHLIHYSYGVNSTEKGDLSSESTVSRIRTEHFPLTLESARPSHTSQYLCASSELGTQETQYFGPGTRLLVL.

CDR3 sequence: CAISGRADNAYEQYF. The CDR3 DNA is TGTGCCATAAGCGGACGGGCAGACAATGCCTACGAGCAGTACTTC. The V gene is TRBV10-3, the J gene TRBJ2-7; the D gene is possibly TRBD2 (5 bases). The CDR3 is 15 residues long. The ends were cut back, 9 bases at V and 2 bases at J, with 20 bases in the middle. The germline V gene has CDR1 ENHRY and CDR2 SYGVKD.

V is TRBV7-9 and J is TRBJ1-1, with 7 positions matching TRBD1. This CDR3 has 15 residues. CDR1 is SEHNR and CDR2 is FQNEAQ in the germline V gene (reference sequence). V shed 3 bases and J 0 bases; nucleotides not matched to a gene: 4. In nucleotides, the CDR3 is TGTGCCAGCAGCTTCAGGGACAGCCTGAACACTGAAGCTTTCTTT. Translating gives CASSFRDSLNTEAFF.

The chain is built from TRBV2 and TRBJ2-1; the match to TRBD2 covers 12 bases. CDR3 length: 14 amino acids. V shed 8 bases and J 7 bases; nucleotides not matched to a gene: 6. Germline assignment: CDR1 SNHLY and CDR2 FYNNEI. The CDR3 here is CASLAGGPGNEQFF. The CDR3 DNA reads as TGTGCCAGCCTAGCGGGAGGGCCGGGAAATGAGCAGTTCTTC.

The rearrangement uses TRBV7-9 and TRBJ2-1, with TRBD1 matching 7 bases. With 4 bases clipped from V and 6 bases from J, the junction kept 12 bases outside the gene matches. The germline CDR1 and CDR2 sequences are SEHNR and FQNEAQ (reference sequence). The CDR3 runs to 16 residues. CDR3 DNA sequence: TGTGCCAGCAGCTCACGACAGGGTCTCTCTCTCAATGAGCAGTTCTTC. Translating gives CASSSRQGLSLNEQFF. The whole variable domain, filled in from reference TRBV7-9 and TRBJ2-1, reads DTGVSQNPRHKITKRGQNVTFRCDPISEHNRLYWYRQTLGQGPEFLTYFQNEAQLEKSRLLSDRFSAERPKGSFSTLEIQRTEQGDSAMYLCASSSRQGLSLNEQFFGPGTRLTVL.

This sequence joins TRBV28 and TRBJ1-5; D not resolved. Germline V gene sequence: CDR1 MDHEN, CDR2 SYDVKM. The CDR3 length is 15 residues. Trimming took off 2 bases at V and 2 bases at J, with 10 bases between the two ends. The CDR3 loop is CASSLETPRNQPQHF. The CDR3 DNA reads as TGTGCCAGCAGTTTAGAGACACCTCGCAATCAGCCCCAGCATTTT.

This chain links TRBV5-4 with TRBJ1-4, with D possibly TRBD1 on 6 matching bases. The CDR3 consists of 16 residues. V lost 3 bases to trimming and J lost 5 bases, with 17 bases between them. In germline, CDR1 is SGHNT, CDR2 YYREEE (reference sequence). The CDR3 DNA sequence: TGTGCCAGCAGCTCCCTTGGACAGACCGAAAATGAAAAACTGTTTTTT. Translating gives CASSSLGQTENEKLFF.

This sequence joins TRBV4-3 and TRBJ1-2; 8 bases map to TRBD1. This CDR3 is 15 amino acids long. Germline assignment: CDR1 LGHNA and CDR2 YSLEER. The V segment lost 3 bases and the J segment 4 bases; nucleotides outside the gene matches: 7. The CDR3 protein is CASSQGTGRSYGYTF. DNA for the CDR3: TGCGCCAGCAGCCAGGGGACAGGTCGAAGCTATGGCTACACCTTC.

The CDR3 loop is CASSSGQSGYDEQFF. The CDR3 DNA reads as TGTGCCAGCAGCTCCGGACAGTCGGGTTACGATGAGCAGTTCTTC. The chain links TRBV7-3 to TRBJ2-1; D is perhaps TRBD1 (6 bases). The CDR3 is 15 residues long. Germline V gives CDR1 SGHTA, CDR2 FQGTGA. Trimming took 4 bases from V and 8 from J, leaving 18 bases between them. The full variable domain, with the rest looked up from reference TRBV7-3 and TRBJ2-1, is GAGVSQTPSNKVTEKGKYVELRCDPISGHTALYWYRQSLGQGPEFLIYFQGTGAADDSGLPNDRFFAVRPEGSVSTLKIQRTERGDSAVYLCASSSGQSGYDEQFFGPGTRLTVL.

V usage is TRBV19 and J usage is TRBJ1-2; 9 positions match TRBD1. Per germline, CDR1 LNHDA and CDR2 SQIVND (reference sequence). The length of the CDR3 is 14 residues. Trimming cost V 4 bases and J 4 bases; bases outside gene matches: 4. CDR3 DNA sequence: TGTGCCAGTAGTAAGGCGGGACAGGGCTATGGCTACACCTTC. Translated, it gives CASSKAGQGYGYTF.

This chain joins TRBV9 and TRBJ1-4; 9 nucleotides line up with TRBD1. This CDR3 comprises 16 residues. The trim removed 0 bases at V and 8 bases at J, leaving 8 bases unmatched. Germline V gives CDR1 SGDLS, CDR2 YYNGEE. CDR3 residues: CASSVAWGQGKEKLFF. The CDR3 coding sequence is TGTGCCAGCAGCGTAGCTTGGGGACAGGGAAAAGAAAAACTGTTTTTT.

The chain employs TRBV7-8 and TRBJ1-2, with D unresolved. Looked up from germline, CDR1 is SGHVS and CDR2 is FQNEAQ. The CDR3 is made up of 16 amino acids. The V gene lost 0 bases and the J gene lost 5 bases, with 16 bases spanning the gap. The CDR3 nucleotides read TGTGCCAGCAGCTTAGCGCAGCAGGCGACTACTTATGGCTACACCTTC. Encoded protein: CASSLAQQATTYGYTF.

This clone is a singleton in its sample. This chain links TRBV5-1 with TRBJ1-2; 7 bases fit TRBD1. J gave up 4 bases and V 2 bases, and 2 bases lay outside the gene matches. This CDR3 comprises 13 residues. Germline lookup yields CDR1 SGHRS and CDR2 YFSETQ. The chain's CDR3 is CASSFGDSYGYTF. CDR3 sequence (DNA): TGCGCCAGCAGCTTTGGGGACAGCTATGGCTACACCTTC.

This clone appeared a few times. The V and J genes are TRBV7-9 and TRBJ2-3, with unresolved D. Trimming left V 2 bases short and J 2 bases short, with 8 bases between. The CDR3 loop spans 14 amino acids. Germline V gene sequence: CDR1 SEHNR, CDR2 FQNEAQ (reference sequence). The CDR3 loop reads CASSLLGSTDTQYF. For the CDR3, the DNA is TGTGCCAGCAGCTTACTCGGGTCCACAGATACGCAGTATTTT.

This chain uses TRBV18 with TRBJ2-7; TRBD2 aligns across 9 bases. This CDR3 is built from 18 residues. Germline lookup yields CDR1 KGHSH and CDR2 LQKENI. Unmatched junction bases numbered 15, after V lost 0 bases and J lost 6 bases. This CDR3 is CASSPPFGGRADGSEQYF. CDR3 coding DNA: TGTGCCAGCTCACCACCGTTCGGCGGGAGGGCAGATGGGTCCGAGCAGTACTTC.

This sequence joins TRBV19 and TRBJ1-1, with TRBD1 matching 8 bases. In germline, CDR1 is LNHDA, CDR2 SQIVND (reference sequence). The V gene end was trimmed by 6 bases and the J gene end by 6 bases; junction bases not matched to a gene: 9. The CDR3 sequence is 14 residues long. Written as DNA, the CDR3 is TGTGCCAGTAGGGCCAATCCACAGGGGGCTGAAGCTTTCTTT. Translated, it gives CASRANPQGAEAFF.

V and J are TRBV7-9 and TRBJ2-5, with 7 bases fitting TRBD2. The CDR3 is 15 residues long. Unmatched junction bases numbered 14, after V lost 8 bases and J lost 5 bases. Germline values: CDR1 SEHNR, CDR2 FQNEAQ (reference sequence). The CDR3 nucleotides read TGTGCCAGCCGACCTCGGGGGGTTGAGTGGGAGACCCAGTACTTC. Its translation: CASRPRGVEWETQYF.